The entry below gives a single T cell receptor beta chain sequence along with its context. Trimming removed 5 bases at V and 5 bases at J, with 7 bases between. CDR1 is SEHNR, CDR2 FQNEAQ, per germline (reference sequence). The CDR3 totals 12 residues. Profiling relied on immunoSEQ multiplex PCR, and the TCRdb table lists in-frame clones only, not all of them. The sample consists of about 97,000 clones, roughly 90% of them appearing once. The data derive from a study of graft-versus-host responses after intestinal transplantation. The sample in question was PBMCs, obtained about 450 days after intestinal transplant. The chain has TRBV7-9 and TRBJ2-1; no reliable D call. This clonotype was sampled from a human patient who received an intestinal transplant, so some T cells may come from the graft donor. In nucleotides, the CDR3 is TGTGCCAGCAGCCGGAGAAACAATGAGCAGTTCTTC. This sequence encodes CASSRRNNEQFF.